This paragraph covers one TCR beta chain sequence. The read ends 3 residues early relative to the CDR3; the germline J gene fills the gap. The length of the CDR3 is 15 residues. Germline V gene data show CDR1 as SEHNR and CDR2 as FQNEAQ (reference sequence). V was clipped by 3 bases and J by 2 bases, with 12 bases between them. This sample stems from a study of T cell clonality in common variable immunodeficiency. The table came from immunoSEQ multiplex PCR; TCRdb's copy has only in-frame clones and leaves some out. The sample includes under 65,000 clones, none of them occurring once. V and J are TRBV7-9 and TRBJ2-3; D is possibly TRBD2 (6 bases). The sequence derives from a person aged 18 to 70 in good health. The specimen was peripheral blood mononuclear cells. The DNA read from the CDR3 is TGTGCCAGCAGCTTTGATAGCGGCTACACAGATACG. It yields the protein CASSFDSGYTDT. From start to end, the CDR3 is CASSFDSGYTDTQYF.